This note documents a single TCR beta chain sequence. Per the germline V gene, CDR1 is MNHNS and CDR2 is SASEGT. This CDR3 region has 16 residues. Trimming removed 3 bases at V and 2 bases at J, with 13 bases between. The data originate from a study of blood T cell repertoires in COVID-19. In the source study's methods: Estimation of nucleated cell counts was performed using reference gene primer amplification. Assay: immunoSEQ multiplex PCR; the TCRdb copy retains only in-frame clones and omits some. That table gives V, J and clone size, and the DNA gave D and trimming. Found here are about 100,000 clones, 85% of them singletons; the top ten hold over 10%.

J is TRBJ2-2 and V is TRBV6-1, with TRBD1 as a possible D gene (6 bases). The sequenced sample consisted of peripheral blood. This sequence originates from a man aged 50 to 60 with active or convalescent COVID-19. In nucleotides, the CDR3 is TGTGCCAGCAGTGAGGATCCGGGACACAACACCGGGGAGCTGTTTTTT. This sequence encodes CASSEDPGHNTGELFF.